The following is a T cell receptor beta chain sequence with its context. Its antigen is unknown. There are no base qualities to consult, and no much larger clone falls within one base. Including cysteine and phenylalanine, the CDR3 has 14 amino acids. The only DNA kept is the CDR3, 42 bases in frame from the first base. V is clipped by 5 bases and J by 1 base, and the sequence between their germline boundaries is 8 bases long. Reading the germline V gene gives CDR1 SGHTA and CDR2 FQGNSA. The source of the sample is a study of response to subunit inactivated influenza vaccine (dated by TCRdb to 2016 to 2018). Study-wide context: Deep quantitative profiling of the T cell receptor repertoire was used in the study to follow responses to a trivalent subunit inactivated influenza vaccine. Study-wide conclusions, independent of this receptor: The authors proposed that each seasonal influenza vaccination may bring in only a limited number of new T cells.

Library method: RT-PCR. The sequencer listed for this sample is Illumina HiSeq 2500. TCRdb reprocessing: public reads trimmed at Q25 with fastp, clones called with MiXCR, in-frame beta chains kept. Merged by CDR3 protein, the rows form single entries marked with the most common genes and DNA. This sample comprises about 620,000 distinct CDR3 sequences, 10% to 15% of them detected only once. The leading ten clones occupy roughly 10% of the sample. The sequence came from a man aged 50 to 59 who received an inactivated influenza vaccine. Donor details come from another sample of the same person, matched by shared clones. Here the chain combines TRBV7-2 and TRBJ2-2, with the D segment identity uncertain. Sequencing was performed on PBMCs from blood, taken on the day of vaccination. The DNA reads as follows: TGTGCCAGCAGCCCAAGTAAGAACACCGGGGAGCTGTTTTTT. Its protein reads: CASSPSKNTGELFF. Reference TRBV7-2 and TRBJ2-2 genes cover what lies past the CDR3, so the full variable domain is GAGVSQSPSNKVTEKGKDVELRCDPISGHTALYWYRQSLGQGLEFLIYFQGNSAPDKSGLPSDRFSAERTGGSVSTLTIQRTQQEDSAVYLCASSPSKNTGELFFGEGSRLTVL.